These 13 T cell receptor beta chains came from one sample sequenced in a study of regulatory T cells in long-lasting Graves disease. Time point specified: newly diagnosed GD, antithyroid drugs for less than 3 months. The TCR library was prepared using RNA isolated from PBMCs. Building the TCR beta libraries relied on iRepertoire HTBI primers, and CDR3 regions underwent Arm-PCR. TCRdb redid the calling of the multiplex PCR reads with MiXCR, one entry per CDR3 protein. The sample yields around 330,000 distinct CDR3 sequences, 18% seen once. Source: peripheral blood mononuclear cells (PBMCs), taken at new diagnosis, from a patient treated with antithyroid drugs. These receptor sequences come from a female donor with Graves disease.

This clonotype was seen a handful of times. A much larger clonotype is one base distant, so this may be a read error. This chain uses TRBV3-1 with TRBJ1-5, with D unclear. CDR3 length: 12 residues. Germline assignment: CDR1 LGHDT and CDR2 YNNKEL (reference sequence). CDR3 DNA: TGTGCCGGCAGCCAGGAAAATCAGCCCCAGCATTTT. Amino acids: CAGSQENQPQHF.

At least ten counts were recorded for this clonotype. The chain is built from TRBV12-3 or TRBV12-4 and TRBJ1-2; 8 nucleotides match TRBD1. The V and J ends lost 5 bases and 4 bases, in that order; junction bases with no gene match: 9. This CDR3 spans 15 amino acids. CDR3 nucleotides: TGTGCCAGCAGTCCCCGACAGGGGATGTCCTATGGCTACACCTTC. Its translation is CASSPRQGMSYGYTF.

This clonotype came up many times. This rearrangement joins TRBV12-3 or TRBV12-4 to TRBJ2-2; possible D gene TRBD2, 5 bases. CDR3 length: 13 residues. Trimming cost V 7 bases and J 6 bases, with 12 bases left between them. CDR3 DNA: TGTGCCAGCACCCCCCCGGGGTCCGGGGAGCTGTTTTTT. Protein product: CASTPPGSGELFF.

V is TRBV11-2 and J is TRBJ2-7, with D tentatively TRBD2 (5 bases). From germline, CDR1 is SGHAT and CDR2 FQNNGV. The germline V and J ends were trimmed by 5 bases and 2 bases, with 16 bases remaining between them. The CDR3 sequence is 15 residues long. The CDR3 spells CASSARGAQTYEQYF. As DNA, the CDR3 is TGTGCCAGCAGCGCCCGGGGAGCCCAAACCTACGAGCAGTACTTC.

The J gene is TRBJ2-1, the V gene TRBV12-3 or TRBV12-4, with no clear D. V gave up 3 bases and J gave up 9 bases, with 9 bases separating them. The CDR3 spans 12 residues. Here the CDR3 reads CASSFSQSEQFF. In DNA, the CDR3 is TGTGCCAGCAGTTTTTCTCAATCTGAGCAGTTCTTC.

This clonotype was observed at least ten times. The chain has TRBV27 and TRBJ1-1, with D uncertain. There are 12 residues in the CDR3. Per germline, CDR1 MNHEY and CDR2 SMNVEV (reference sequence). V was clipped by 6 bases and J by 2 bases, with 7 bases between them. The CDR3 DNA sequence: TGTGCCAGCAGCGGTGGTAACACTGAAGCTTTCTTT. This sequence encodes CASSGGNTEAFF.

The table lists this clonotype with many counts. The V call is TRBV2, the J call TRBJ2-3; no definite D call. The CDR3 spans 11 residues. The germline V and J ends were trimmed by 7 bases and 8 bases, with 10 bases remaining between them. Germline CDR1 SNHLY, CDR2 FYNNEI. The CDR3 is CASTPEATQYF. The CDR3 DNA sequence: TGTGCCAGCACCCCCGAGGCTACGCAGTATTTT. The complete variable domain, with remaining parts taken from reference TRBV2 and TRBJ2-3, reads EPEVTQTPSHQVTQMGQEVILRCVPISNHLYFYWYRQILGQKVEFLVSFYNNEISEKSEIFDDQFSVERPDGSNFTLKIRSTKLEDSAMYFCASTPEATQYFGPGTRLTVL.

About this clonotype: This likely reflects a read error, since a far larger clone is one base away. The chain is built from TRBV2 and TRBJ2-1; 10 nucleotides align to TRBD2. The V and J ends lost 7 bases and 10 bases, in that order; junction bases with no gene match: 10. Germline V gene lookup returns CDR1 SNHLY and CDR2 FYNNEI. The CDR3 runs 14 residues. The DNA of the CDR3 is TGTGCCAGCAAGGCTAGCGGGAGTTCTTACGAGCAGTTCTTC. Encoded protein: CASKASGSSYEQFF. Full variable domain (missing parts from reference TRBV2 and TRBJ2-1): EPEVTQTPSHQVTQMGQEVILRCVPISNHLYFYWYRQILGQKVEFLVSFYNNEISEKSEIFDDQFSVERPDGSNFTLKIRSTKLEDSAMYFCASKASGSSYEQFFGPGTRLTVL.

This chain joins TRBV5-1 and TRBJ2-7; TRBD1 agrees at 8 bases. The CDR3 loop spans 15 amino acids. V lost 1 base and J lost 4; bases outside the gene matches: 7. Germline CDR1 and CDR2: SGHRS and YFSETQ. The CDR3 coding sequence is TGCGCCAGCAGCTTGTGGAGACAGGGGACATACGAGCAGTACTTC. Its translation is CASSLWRQGTYEQYF.

The CDR3 loop is CSASGTETIDSPLHF. For the CDR3, the DNA is TGCAGTGCCTCCGGGACAGAGACGATTGATTCACCCCTCCACTTT. This rearrangement joins TRBV20-1 to TRBJ1-6; 7 bases match TRBD1. With 6 bases clipped from V and 8 bases from J, the junction kept 13 bases outside the gene matches. In germline, CDR1 is DFQATT, CDR2 SNEGSKA (reference sequence). The CDR3 totals 15 residues.

V gene TRBV7-2 combines with J gene TRBJ2-2, with 7 bases fitting TRBD2. The CDR3 totals 14 residues. V shed 7 bases, J shed 1 base, and the junction held 3 bases outside the gene matches. Germline V gene data show CDR1 as SGHTA and CDR2 as FQGNSA. In nucleotides, the CDR3 is TGTGCCAGCACCCGGGGGGAGAACACCGGGGAGCTGTTTTTT. Encoded protein: CASTRGENTGELFF.

This clonotype was found a few times. The rearrangement uses TRBV19 and TRBJ1-3, with D possibly TRBD1 on 5 matching bases. Trimming left V 1 base short and J 4 bases short, with 17 bases between. This CDR3 is 17 amino acids long. Germline CDR1 reads LNHDA; CDR2 reads SQIVND (reference sequence). The CDR3 DNA is TGTGCCAGTAGTATAGGGGGGGTCGGCCTCGTCGGAAACACCATATATTTT. Translated, it gives CASSIGGVGLVGNTIYF.

This clonotype was observed at least ten times. The genes are TRBV6-2 or TRBV6-3 and TRBJ2-1; D remains unclear. Germline V lookup: CDR1 MNHEY, CDR2 SVGEGT. CDR3 length: 12 amino acids. Trimming removed 1 base from V and 6 bases from J, with 4 bases in between. DNA of the CDR3: TGTGCCAGCAGTTACTATGGCAATGAGCAGTTCTTC. Protein sequence: CASSYYGNEQFF.